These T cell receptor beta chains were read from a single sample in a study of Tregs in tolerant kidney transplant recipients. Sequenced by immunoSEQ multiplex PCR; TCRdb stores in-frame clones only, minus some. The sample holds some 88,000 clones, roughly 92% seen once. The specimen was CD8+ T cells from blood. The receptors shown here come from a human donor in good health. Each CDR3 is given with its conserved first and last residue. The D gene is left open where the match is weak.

CDR3 protein: CASGSSKGARTDTQYF
D gene: TRBD1
V gene: TRBV12-5
J gene: TRBJ2-3

CDR3 protein: CASSTYRARDEQYF
D gene: -
V gene: TRBV13
J gene: TRBJ2-7

CDR3 protein: CASSLGITDTQYF
D gene: -
V gene: TRBV7-9
J gene: TRBJ2-3

CDR3 protein: CASSTYGQGGTEAFF
D gene: TRBD1
V gene: TRBV27
J gene: TRBJ1-1

CDR3 protein: CASSPFGSVGTGHFAEAFF
D gene: TRBD1
V gene: TRBV13
J gene: TRBJ1-1

CDR3 protein: CASSDRQVQETQYF
D gene: -
V gene: TRBV7-9
J gene: TRBJ2-5

CDR3 protein: CASSYGTVGYGYTF
D gene: TRBD1
V gene: TRBV6-5
J gene: TRBJ1-2

CDR3 protein: CASSLETKTDTQYF
D gene: -
V gene: TRBV7-8
J gene: TRBJ2-3

CDR3 protein: CASSEVKGNYYEQYF
D gene: -
V gene: TRBV10-3
J gene: TRBJ2-7

CDR3 protein: CAWSYPDRSYSGNTIYF
D gene: TRBD1
V gene: TRBV30
J gene: TRBJ1-3

CDR3 protein: CASSQELRGATYEQYF
D gene: -
V gene: TRBV4-1
J gene: TRBJ2-7

CDR3 protein: CASISPQGRNTGELFF
D gene: -
V gene: TRBV7-6
J gene: TRBJ2-2

CDR3 protein: CASSFSSGETLDTQYF
D gene: TRBD2
V gene: TRBV27
J gene: TRBJ2-3

CDR3 protein: CASSLYRGPPRNTEAFF
D gene: TRBD1
V gene: TRBV27
J gene: TRBJ1-1

CDR3 protein: CASSSNWVGQETQYF
D gene: -
V gene: TRBV27
J gene: TRBJ2-5

CDR3 protein: CARDDWVEGVNQPQHF
D gene: -
V gene: TRBV5-1
J gene: TRBJ1-5

CDR3 protein: CASSGYEQYF
D gene: -
V gene: TRBV2
J gene: TRBJ2-7

CDR3 protein: CASSPFWYNEQFF
D gene: -
V gene: TRBV19
J gene: TRBJ2-1

CDR3 protein: CASSLRGDATNEKLFF
D gene: -
V gene: TRBV4-2
J gene: TRBJ1-4

CDR3 protein: CASSPLNRVITEAFF
D gene: -
V gene: TRBV27
J gene: TRBJ1-1

CDR3 protein: CASSQPSSAEAFF
D gene: -
V gene: TRBV14
J gene: TRBJ1-1

CDR3 protein: CASGLAGGPDTQYF
D gene: TRBD2
V gene: TRBV5-5
J gene: TRBJ2-3

CDR3 protein: CAWSGPDRKVVYGYTF
D gene: -
V gene: TRBV30
J gene: TRBJ1-2

CDR3 protein: CASSPFLSSYNEQFF
D gene: -
V gene: TRBV7-9
J gene: TRBJ2-1

CDR3 protein: CASSIGMGAGANVLTF
D gene: -
V gene: TRBV19
J gene: TRBJ2-6

CDR3 protein: CASSEDRLTDTQYF
D gene: -
V gene: TRBV10-1
J gene: TRBJ2-3

CDR3 protein: CASSQDGWAEIDEQFF
D gene: -
V gene: TRBV14
J gene: TRBJ2-1

CDR3 protein: CASSDRLNTEAFF
D gene: -
V gene: TRBV7-6
J gene: TRBJ1-1

CDR3 protein: CASSPGRGGFGAFF
D gene: -
V gene: TRBV9
J gene: TRBJ1-1

CDR3 protein: CASITGPGELFF
D gene: -
V gene: TRBV10-2
J gene: TRBJ2-2

CDR3 protein: CASSGGGTTEAFF
D gene: TRBD1
V gene: TRBV11-2
J gene: TRBJ1-1

CDR3 protein: CASSLGLAGGQEQYF
D gene: TRBD2
V gene: TRBV7-9
J gene: TRBJ2-7

CDR3 protein: CASSDSLRPQHF
D gene: -
V gene: TRBV2
J gene: TRBJ1-5

CDR3 protein: CASSLRFDSYNEQFF
D gene: -
V gene: TRBV5-6
J gene: TRBJ2-1

CDR3 protein: CASSQEGSGNQPQHF
D gene: -
V gene: TRBV4-2
J gene: TRBJ1-5

CDR3 protein: CASSEDAAGPQETQYF
D gene: -
V gene: TRBV6-1
J gene: TRBJ2-5

CDR3 protein: CASSVVGKYEQFF
D gene: -
V gene: TRBV9
J gene: TRBJ2-1

CDR3 protein: CATSRYSDGEGEAQYF
D gene: TRBD2
V gene: TRBV15
J gene: TRBJ2-5

CDR3 protein: CATGAYEQYF
D gene: -
V gene: TRBV10-3
J gene: TRBJ2-7

CDR3 protein: CASSPTGRLTNYGYTF
D gene: -
V gene: TRBV27
J gene: TRBJ1-2

CDR3 protein: CASSPRGGANPYEQYF
D gene: TRBD2
V gene: TRBV4-1
J gene: TRBJ2-7

CDR3 protein: CASNQQVSSGANVLTF
D gene: -
V gene: TRBV7-9
J gene: TRBJ2-6

CDR3 protein: CASSAGQLQNEQFF
D gene: TRBD1
V gene: TRBV9
J gene: TRBJ2-1

CDR3 protein: CASQDGPYEQYF
D gene: -
V gene: TRBV2
J gene: TRBJ2-7

CDR3 protein: CASSGTGEEVGYTF
D gene: -
V gene: TRBV23-1
J gene: TRBJ1-2

CDR3 protein: CASSPAPGHLALGANVLTF
D gene: -
V gene: TRBV27
J gene: TRBJ2-6

CDR3 protein: CSVVSWLTGDTNYGYTF
D gene: -
V gene: TRBV29-1
J gene: TRBJ1-2

CDR3 protein: CAWSPGVYEQYF
D gene: -
V gene: TRBV30
J gene: TRBJ2-7

CDR3 protein: CASSHRDTHSPLHF
D gene: -
V gene: TRBV4-1
J gene: TRBJ1-6

CDR3 protein: CASSIGSSYEQYF
D gene: -
V gene: TRBV27
J gene: TRBJ2-7

CDR3 protein: CASSVAGAYEQYF
D gene: -
V gene: TRBV9
J gene: TRBJ2-7

CDR3 protein: CASSYEPPSMDEQYF
D gene: -
V gene: TRBV6-6
J gene: TRBJ2-7

CDR3 protein: CASSLAGNDYTF
D gene: -
V gene: TRBV11-2
J gene: TRBJ1-2